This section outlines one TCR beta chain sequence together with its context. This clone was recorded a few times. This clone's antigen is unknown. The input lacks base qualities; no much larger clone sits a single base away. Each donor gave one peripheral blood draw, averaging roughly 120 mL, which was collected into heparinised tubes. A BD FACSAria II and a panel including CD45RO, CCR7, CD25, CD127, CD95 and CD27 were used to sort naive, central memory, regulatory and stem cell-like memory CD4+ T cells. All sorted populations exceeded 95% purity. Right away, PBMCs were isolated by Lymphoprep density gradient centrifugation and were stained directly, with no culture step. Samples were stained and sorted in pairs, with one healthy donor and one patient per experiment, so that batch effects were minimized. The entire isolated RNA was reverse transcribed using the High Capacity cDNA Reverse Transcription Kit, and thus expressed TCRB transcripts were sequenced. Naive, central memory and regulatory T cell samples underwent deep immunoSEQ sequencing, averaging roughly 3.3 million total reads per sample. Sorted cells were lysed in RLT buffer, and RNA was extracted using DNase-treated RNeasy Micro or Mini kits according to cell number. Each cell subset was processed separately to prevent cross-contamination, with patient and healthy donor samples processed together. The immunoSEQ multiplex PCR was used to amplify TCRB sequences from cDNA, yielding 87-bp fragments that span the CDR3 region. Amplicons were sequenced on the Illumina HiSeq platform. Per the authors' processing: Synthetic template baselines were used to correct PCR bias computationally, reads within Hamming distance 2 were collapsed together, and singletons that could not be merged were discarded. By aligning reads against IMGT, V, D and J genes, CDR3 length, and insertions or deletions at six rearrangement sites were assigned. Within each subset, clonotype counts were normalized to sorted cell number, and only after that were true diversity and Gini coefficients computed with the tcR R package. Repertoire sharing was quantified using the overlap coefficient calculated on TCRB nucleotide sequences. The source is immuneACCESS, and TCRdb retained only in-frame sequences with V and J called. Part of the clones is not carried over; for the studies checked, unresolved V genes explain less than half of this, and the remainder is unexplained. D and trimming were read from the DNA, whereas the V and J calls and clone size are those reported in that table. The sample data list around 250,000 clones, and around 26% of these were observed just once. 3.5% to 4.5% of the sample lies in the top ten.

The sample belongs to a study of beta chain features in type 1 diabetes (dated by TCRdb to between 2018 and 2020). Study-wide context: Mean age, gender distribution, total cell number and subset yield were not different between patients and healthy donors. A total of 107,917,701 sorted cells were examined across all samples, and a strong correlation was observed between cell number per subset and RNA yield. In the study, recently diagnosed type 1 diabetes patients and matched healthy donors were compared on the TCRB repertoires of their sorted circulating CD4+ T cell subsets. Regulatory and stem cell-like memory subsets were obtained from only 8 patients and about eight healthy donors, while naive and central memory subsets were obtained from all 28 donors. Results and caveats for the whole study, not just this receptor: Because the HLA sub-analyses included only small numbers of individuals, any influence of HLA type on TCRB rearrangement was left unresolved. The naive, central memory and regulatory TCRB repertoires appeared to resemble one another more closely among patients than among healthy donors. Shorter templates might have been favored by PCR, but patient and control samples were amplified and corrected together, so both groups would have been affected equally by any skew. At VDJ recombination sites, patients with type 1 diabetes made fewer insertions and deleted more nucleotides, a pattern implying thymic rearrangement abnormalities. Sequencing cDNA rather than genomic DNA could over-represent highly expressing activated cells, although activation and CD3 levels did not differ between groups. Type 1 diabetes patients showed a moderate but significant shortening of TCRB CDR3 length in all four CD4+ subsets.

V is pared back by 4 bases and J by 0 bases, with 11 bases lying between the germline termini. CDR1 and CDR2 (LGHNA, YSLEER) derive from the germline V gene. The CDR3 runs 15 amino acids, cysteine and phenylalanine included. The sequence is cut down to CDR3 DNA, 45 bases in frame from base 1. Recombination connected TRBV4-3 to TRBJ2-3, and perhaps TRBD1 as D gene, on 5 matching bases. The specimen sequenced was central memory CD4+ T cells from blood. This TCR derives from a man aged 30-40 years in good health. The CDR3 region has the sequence CASSPQGASTDTQYF. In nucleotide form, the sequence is TGCGCCAGCAGCCCTCAAGGGGCTAGCACAGATACGCAGTATTTT.